A selection of T cell receptor beta chains follows, all from one sample in a study of cytomegalovirus exposure and HLA in healthy donors. Sequenced by immunoSEQ multiplex PCR; TCRdb stores in-frame clones only, minus some. The sample has 55,000 to 75,000 clones, 90% to 96% seen once. The material sequenced was PBMCs. The receptors shown here come from a woman aged 18-29 years in good health and CMV-seronegative. CDR3s include the opening cysteine and the closing phenylalanine or tryptophan. The order of the fields is clone size, D gene, V gene, J gene, CDR3 DNA, CDR3 protein. A D gene is named only where the DNA matches it firmly. The size entry is marked missing in some rows and otherwise reads once, few, many or a size class.

>-|TRBD2|TRBV13|TRBJ2-5
TGTGCCAGCAGCTTAGGTCCGACTAGCGGGAGGGAGGAAGAGACCCAGTACTTC
CASSLGPTSGREEETQYF
>-|TRBD1|TRBV6-1|TRBJ2-5
TGTGCCGCTAGCCCCACAGGGGGCGGTGAGACCCAGTACTTC
CAASPTGGGETQYF
>-|-|TRBV12-5|TRBJ2-2
TGTGCTAGTGCCCTAGGACAGCCCAACACCGGGGAGCTGTTTTTT
CASALGQPNTGELFF
>-|-|TRBV30|TRBJ1-1
TGTGCCTGGAGTGTACGTCAGGGCCTTGTGGGCACTGAAGCTTTCTTT
CAWSVRQGLVGTEAFF
>-|-|TRBV19|TRBJ2-5
TGTGCCAGTAGTATAGATTGGGCAGGGAGGGAGACCCAGTACTTC
CASSIDWAGRETQYF
>-|-|TRBV28|TRBJ1-1
TGTGCCAGCAGTTTGTGGCAGACAATGAACACTGAAGCTTTCTTT
CASSLWQTMNTEAFF
>-|-|TRBV7-2|TRBJ1-5
TGTGCCAGCAGCTTAGCCCAGAGGGGCAATCAGCCCCAGCATTTT
CASSLAQRGNQPQHF
>-|-|TRBV7-3|TRBJ2-1
TGTGCCAGCAGCCCCGAGGGGGGAGGGTACTCCTACAATGAGCAGTTCTTC
CASSPEGGGYSYNEQFF
>-|-|TRBV28|TRBJ2-3
TGTGCCAGCAGTTTCGCCCCCGGGACAGATACGCAGTATTTT
CASSFAPGTDTQYF
>-|TRBD1|TRBV27|TRBJ2-7
TGTGCCAGCAGTAGGGGGGACAGGACCCTTGGAGACGAGCAGTACTTC
CASSRGDRTLGDEQYF
>-|TRBD1|TRBV10-3|TRBJ2-3
TGTGCCATCAGCCCGGGACAGAGCACAGATACGCAGTATTTT
CAISPGQSTDTQYF
>-|TRBD1|TRBV6-1|TRBJ1-1
TGTGCCAGCAGGGGACAGGTGAACACTGAAGCTTTCTTT
CASRGQVNTEAFF
>-|TRBD1|TRBV7-3|TRBJ2-2
TGTGCCAGCAGCCCGGGACAGGGGACCGGGGAGCTGTTTTTT
CASSPGQGTGELFF
>-|TRBD2|TRBV11-1|TRBJ2-1
TGTGCCAGCAGCCCCAAGGGACTAGCGGGAGGCGGGAATGAGCAGTTCTTC
CASSPKGLAGGGNEQFF
>-|TRBD1|TRBV30|TRBJ2-7
TGTGCCTGGACCGGACAGGACTCCTACGAGCAGTACTTC
CAWTGQDSYEQYF
>-|-|TRBV6-1|TRBJ2-1
TGTGCCAGCAGAGTGAGGAGGGGTGAGCAGTTCTTC
CASRVRRGEQFF
>-|-|TRBV18|TRBJ2-7
TGTGCCAGCTCACCCGGGACAAGTTACGAGCAGTACTTC
CASSPGTSYEQYF
>once|TRBD1|TRBV5-8|TRBJ2-3
TGTGCCAGCAGCTGGGGACAGACTAGCACAGATACGCAGTATTTT
CASSWGQTSTDTQYF
>-|TRBD2|TRBV4-1|TRBJ2-5
TGCGCCAGCAGCCAAGATTGGCGGGGGGTCGAGACCCAGTACTTC
CASSQDWRGVETQYF
>-|TRBD2|TRBV6-1|TRBJ2-1
TGTGCCAGCAGTGAAAGACTAGCGGGAGTTGGGTTGGGGTCCTACAATGAGCAGTTCTTC
CASSERLAGVGLGSYNEQFF
>-|TRBD2|TRBV6-4|TRBJ2-3
TGTGCCAGCAGTCTCACTAGCGGTAGCACAGATACGCAGTATTTT
CASSLTSGSTDTQYF
>-|-|TRBV27|TRBJ2-1
TGTGCCAGCAGTTTATCCCGACAGGCTGAGCAGTTCTTC
CASSLSRQAEQFF
>-|TRBD2|TRBV6-1|TRBJ2-1
TGTGCCAGCAGTGCCCCCCGCGGGAGGGCCTTAAGTGAGCAGTTCTTC
CASSAPRGRALSEQFF
>-|TRBD1|TRBV7-2|TRBJ1-4
TGTGCCAGCAGCCCTCAGACAGGGGCAACTAATGAAAAACTGTTTTTT
CASSPQTGATNEKLFF
>-|TRBD1|TRBV10-2|TRBJ2-7
TGCGCCAGCAAAGACAGGGGCCCCTACGAGCAGTACTTC
CASKDRGPYEQYF
>-|TRBD2|TRBV7-9|TRBJ2-7
TGTGCCAGCAGCTTAGCGGGGGGGGGCGAGCAGTACTTC
CASSLAGGGEQYF
>-|TRBD1|TRBV2|TRBJ2-7
TGTGCCAGCAGCCCCGACAGGGGGCGGCAGTACTTC
CASSPDRGRQYF
>-|-|TRBV5-4|TRBJ1-2
TGTGCCAGCAGCTTGGGCGCCCACCAGGAAGGCTACACCTTC
CASSLGAHQEGYTF